This entry describes one TCR beta chain. TCRdb's table, derived via immunoSEQ multiplex PCR, lists solely in-frame clones and lacks some. This table holds some 530,000 clones, 81% found once. The sample originates from a study of shared clonotypes between healthy human individuals. V shed 0 bases and J shed 2 bases, with 10 bases lying between them. The CDR3 has 15 amino acids. CDR1 is MNHEY, CDR2 SVGAGI, per germline. The specimen was PBMCs. The chain uses TRBV6-5 and TRBJ1-1; D gene ambiguous. The source is a woman aged 40 to 49 in good health. Some clones in this sample may be carry-over from other donors' samples. CDR3 nucleotides: TGTGCCAGCAGTTACTCGAAATGGGCAAACACTGAAGCTTTCTTT. Translated, it gives CASSYSKWANTEAFF.